This record covers a single T cell receptor (beta chain). CDR3 length equals 16 residues. After removal of 3 bases from V and 2 bases from J, the junction contained 9 bases not matched to a gene. In germline, CDR1 is SGHNT, CDR2 YENEEA. The data stem from a study of cytomegalovirus exposure and HLA in healthy donors. A multiplex PCR was run with 60 Vbeta primers and 13 Jbeta primers. Repertoires were generated with immunoSEQ multiplex PCR, while TCRdb's copy carries only in-frame clones and drops some. The sample holds around 200,000 clones, roughly 76% seen once. The source material was PBMCs. The sequence derives from a man aged 35 to 55 in good health and CMV-seropositive. The V call is TRBV11-3, the J call TRBJ2-5; 7 nucleotides align to TRBD1. The chain's CDR3 is CASSLGRTGGQETQYF. CDR3 DNA sequence: TGTGCCAGCAGCTTGGGAAGGACAGGAGGACAAGAGACCCAGTACTTC.